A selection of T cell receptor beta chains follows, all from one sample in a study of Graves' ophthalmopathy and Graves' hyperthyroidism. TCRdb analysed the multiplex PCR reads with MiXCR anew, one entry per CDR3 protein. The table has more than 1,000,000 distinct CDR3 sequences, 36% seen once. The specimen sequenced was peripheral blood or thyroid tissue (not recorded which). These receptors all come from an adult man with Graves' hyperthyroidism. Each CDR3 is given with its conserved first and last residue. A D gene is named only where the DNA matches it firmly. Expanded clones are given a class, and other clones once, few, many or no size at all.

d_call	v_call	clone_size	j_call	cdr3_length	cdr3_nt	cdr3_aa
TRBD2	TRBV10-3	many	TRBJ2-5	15	TGTGCCATCAGTCCGCGGGGGGGTTTCCAAGAGACCCAGTACTTC	CAISPRGGFQETQYF
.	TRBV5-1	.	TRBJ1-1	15	TGTGCCAGCAGCTTAGTGAGCCAGTCAAACACTGAAGCTTTCTTT	CASSLVSQSNTEAFF
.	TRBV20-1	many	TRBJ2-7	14	TGCAGTGTTTACCCCGCGACAGGTTCCTACGAGCAGTACTTC	CSVYPATGSYEQYF
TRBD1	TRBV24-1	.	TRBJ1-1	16	TGTGCCACCAGTGAGCCCGCCGGGACAGGGCACACTGAAGCTTTCTTT	CATSEPAGTGHTEAFF
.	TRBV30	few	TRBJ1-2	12	TGTGCCTGGACCCTATCGAACTATGGCTACACCTTC	CAWTLSNYGYTF
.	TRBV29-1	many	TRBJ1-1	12	TGCAGCGTTGTCAGGGATGGCACTGAAGCTTTCTTT	CSVVRDGTEAFF
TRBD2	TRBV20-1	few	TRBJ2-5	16	TGCAGTGCTAGAGACCTTACCCTAGCGGTCCCAGAGACCCAGTACTTC	CSARDLTLAVPETQYF
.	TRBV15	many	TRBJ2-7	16	TGTGCCACCAGCAGCGATACCGGGACTGGTCCCTACGAGCAGTACTTC	CATSSDTGTGPYEQYF
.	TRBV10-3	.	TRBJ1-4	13	TGTGCCAGCTCGCTTCGAACTAATGAAAAACTGTTTTTT	CASSLRTNEKLFF
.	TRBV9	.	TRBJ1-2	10	TGTGCCAGCAGACGGGATGGGTACACCTTC	CASRRDGYTF
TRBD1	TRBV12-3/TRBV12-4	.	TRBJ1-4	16	TGTGCCAGCAGTTCCCAGGGGACAGCAACTAATGAAAAACTGTTTTTT	CASSSQGTATNEKLFF
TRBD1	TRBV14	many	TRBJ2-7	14	TGTGCCAGCAGCCAAGTCCAGGGGGCCTACGAGCAGTACTTC	CASSQVQGAYEQYF
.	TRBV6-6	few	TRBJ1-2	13	TGTGCCAGCAGTTACGTGGGGACGTATGGCTACACCTTC	CASSYVGTYGYTF
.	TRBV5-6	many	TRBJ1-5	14	TGTGCCAGCAGCTTGGTTGGGGACGGACAGCCCCAGCATTTT	CASSLVGDGQPQHF
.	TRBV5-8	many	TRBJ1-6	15	TGTGCCAGCAGCTTGGCGTGGGTAAACGTTTCACCCCTCCACTTT	CASSLAWVNVSPLHF
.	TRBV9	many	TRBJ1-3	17	TGTGCCAGCAGCGTAGCCGACAGGACGCTGGGAGGAAACACCATATATTTT	CASSVADRTLGGNTIYF
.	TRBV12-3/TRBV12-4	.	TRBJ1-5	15	TGCGCCAGCAGCCCCTTCGTCGGTCCCAATCAGCCCCAGCATTTT	CASSPFVGPNQPQHF
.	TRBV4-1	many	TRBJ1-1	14	TGCGCCAGCAGCCAGCGGGAACTAAACACTGAAGCTTTCTTT	CASSQRELNTEAFF
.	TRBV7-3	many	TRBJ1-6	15	TGTGCCAGCAGCTTAAGTCCTATAGATGGTTCACCCCTCCACTTT	CASSLSPIDGSPLHF
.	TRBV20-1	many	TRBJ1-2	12	TGCAGTGCTAGGGAGGCGATCTATGGCTACACCTTC	CSAREAIYGYTF
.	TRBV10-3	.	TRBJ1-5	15	TGTGCCATCAGTGAAGCTTCCCTTAGCAATCAGCCCCAGCATTTT	CAISEASLSNQPQHF
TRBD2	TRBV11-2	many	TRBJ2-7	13	TGTGCCAGCACCTTAGCGGGAGCCTACGAGCAGTACTTC	CASTLAGAYEQYF
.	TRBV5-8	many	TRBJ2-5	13	TGTGCCAGCAGCTCCACGGGCCATGAGACCCAGTACTTC	CASSSTGHETQYF
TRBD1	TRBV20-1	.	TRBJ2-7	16	TGCAGTGCTAGAGATTGGCGCGGGACAGGGGGCTCCTATCAGTACTTC	CSARDWRGTGGSYQYF
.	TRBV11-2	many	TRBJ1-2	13	TGTGCCAGCAGTCCACAGGAATACTATGGCTACACCTTC	CASSPQEYYGYTF
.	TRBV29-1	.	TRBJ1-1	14	TGCAGCGTTGAACACGGGGCAGAGAACACTGAAGCTTTCTTT	CSVEHGAENTEAFF
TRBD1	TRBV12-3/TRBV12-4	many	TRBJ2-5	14	TGTGCCAGCAGCCAGGGACAGGTGGGGGAGACCCAGTACTTC	CASSQGQVGETQYF
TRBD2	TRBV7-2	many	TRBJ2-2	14	TGTGCCAGCAGAAGCGGGAGGTACACCGGGGAGCTGTTTTTT	CASRSGRYTGELFF
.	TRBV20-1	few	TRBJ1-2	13	TGCAGTGCTAGAGATCTGGACGGCTATGGCTACACCTTC	CSARDLDGYGYTF
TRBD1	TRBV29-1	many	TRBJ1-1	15	TGCAGCGTTGGTGTCGGGACAGACATGAGCACTGAAGCTTTCTTT	CSVGVGTDMSTEAFF
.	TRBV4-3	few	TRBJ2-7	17	TGCGCCAGCAGTCGTGGTATGGGCTCCCCCTCCCGCTACGAGCAGTACTTC	CASSRGMGSPSRYEQYF
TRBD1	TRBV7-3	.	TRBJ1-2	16	TGTGCCAGCAGCCCCGGGGACAGGAGGGCGTACTATGGCTACACCTTC	CASSPGDRRAYYGYTF
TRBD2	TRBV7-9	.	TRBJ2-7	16	TGTGCCAGCAGCTTGACACTAGCGGGGGACGTGTACGAGCAGTACTTC	CASSLTLAGDVYEQYF
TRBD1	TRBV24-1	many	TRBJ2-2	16	TGTGCCACCAGTGGCTTAGGGACAGGGGGTACCGGGGAGCTGTTTTTT	CATSGLGTGGTGELFF
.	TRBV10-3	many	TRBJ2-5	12	TGTGCCATCAGTGATATAGAAGAGACCCAGTACTTC	CAISDIEETQYF
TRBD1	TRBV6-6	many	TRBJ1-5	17	TGTGCCAGCAGGCCCTCGGGACAGGGGGCGAGAAATCAGCCCCAGCATTTT	CASRPSGQGARNQPQHF
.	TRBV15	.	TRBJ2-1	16	TGTGCCACCAGCATGGACCCGGGACTCGTTGGTAGTGAGCAGTTCTTC	CATSMDPGLVGSEQFF
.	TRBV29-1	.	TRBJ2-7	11	TGCAGCGGGACAGCGCGCTACGAGCAGTACTTC	CSGTARYEQYF
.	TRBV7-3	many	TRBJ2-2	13	TGTGCCAGCAGCGGAGGGTCTTTCGGGGAGCTGTTTTTT	CASSGGSFGELFF
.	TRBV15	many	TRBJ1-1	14	TGTGCCACCAGCAGAGTTGAGGGATCCACTGAAGCTTTCTTT	CATSRVEGSTEAFF
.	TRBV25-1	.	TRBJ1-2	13	TGTGCCACTAAAGAGGAAGGGGAACGTGGCTACACCTTC	CATKEEGERGYTF
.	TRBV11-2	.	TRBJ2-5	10	TGTGCCAGCAGCTTGGGACTCCAGTACTTC	CASSLGLQYF
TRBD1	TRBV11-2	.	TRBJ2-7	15	TGTGACAGCAGCTTAGCTGGGACAGGGGCCTACGAGCAGTACTTC	CDSSLAGTGAYEQYF
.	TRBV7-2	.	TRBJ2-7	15	TGTGCCAGCAGCTTAGGGGTGGCCCTCCGGGGCGAGCAGTACTTC	CASSLGVALRGEQYF
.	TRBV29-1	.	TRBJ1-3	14	TGCAGCGTTGGACAATCGAGCTCTGGAAACACCATATATTTT	CSVGQSSSGNTIYF
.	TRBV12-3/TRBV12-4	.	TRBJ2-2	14	TGTGCCAGCAGTCGGAGGGGAGGCACCGGGGAGCTGTTTTTT	CASSRRGGTGELFF
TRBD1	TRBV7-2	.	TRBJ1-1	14	TGTGCCAGCAGCTTAAGGACAGGGCCCACTGAAGCTTTCTTT	CASSLRTGPTEAFF
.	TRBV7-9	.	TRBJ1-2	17	TGTGCCAGCAGCGTTGAAGACCGGGGACTCCTCAGGGATGGCTACACCTTC	CASSVEDRGLLRDGYTF
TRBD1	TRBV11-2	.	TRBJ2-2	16	TGTGCCAGCAGCTATGACAGGGGGTGGGTCCCCGGGGAGCTGTTTTTT	CASSYDRGWVPGELFF
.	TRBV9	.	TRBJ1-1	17	TGTGCCAGCAGCGCAAGGGCATCACAGGGAGCGAACACTGAAGCTTTCTTT	CASSARASQGANTEAFF
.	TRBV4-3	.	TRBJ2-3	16	TGCGCCAGCAGCCAAGGGGCAGGGCGAAGCGCAGATACGCAGTATTTT	CASSQGAGRSADTQYF
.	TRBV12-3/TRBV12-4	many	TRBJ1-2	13	TGTGCCAGCAGTCAAGGGACTGACTATGGCTACACCTTC	CASSQGTDYGYTF
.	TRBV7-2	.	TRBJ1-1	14	TGTGCCAGCAGCCCAGTCGAAGGGATGAGTGAAGCTTTCTTT	CASSPVEGMSEAFF
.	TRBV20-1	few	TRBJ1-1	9	TGCAGTGCCACGGGGGGAGCTTTCTTT	CSATGGAFF
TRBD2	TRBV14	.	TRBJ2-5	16	TGTGCCAGCAGCCAGTGGGAGGGTTTGGGCCAAGAGACCCAGTACTTC	CASSQWEGLGQETQYF